The clone carrying this TCR beta chain was observed at least ten times. Antigen: not known. The data were taken from a study of breast tumors, draining lymph nodes, adjacent tissues. Study results and limitations: The lymph node origin of tumor T cells was framed as consistent with a hypothesis, not demonstrated. Compared with basal-like, luminal-like tumors shared significantly more repertoire with nontumor tissue.

Germline values: CDR1 DFQATT, CDR2 SNEGSKA (reference sequence). The CDR3 loop spans 13 amino acids. The J segment lost 4 bases and the V segment lost 4 bases, leaving 2 bases of the junction unmatched. Each CDR3 protein gets one entry after TCRdb re-called the multiplex PCR reads with MiXCR. This sample has 20,000 or so distinct CDR3 sequences, with 50% found just once. The sequenced material came from breast tumor tissue. This TCR was recovered from a female donor with breast cancer. Some clones in this sample may be carry-over from other donors' samples. V and J are TRBV20-1 and TRBJ1-5; TRBD1 matches at 9 bases. CDR3 in amino acids: CSATDRGNQPQHF. The CDR3 DNA reads as TGCAGTGCTACGGACAGGGGTAATCAGCCCCAGCATTTT.